These 29 T cell receptor beta chains share one sample of origin, sequenced in a study of blood T cell repertoires in COVID-19. Assay: immunoSEQ multiplex PCR; the TCRdb copy retains only in-frame clones and omits some. The sample yields about 240,000 clones, 75% to 90% seen once. What was sequenced was peripheral blood. The receptors stem from a man in his 60s who had recovered from COVID-19.

This clone was counted ten times or more. The genes are TRBV7-6 and TRBJ2-2; D is ambiguous. The length of the CDR3 is 15 residues. Trimming left V 2 bases short and J 7 bases short, with 14 bases between. CDR1 and CDR2 (germline): SGHVS, FNYEAQ. The CDR3 bases are TGTGCCAGCAGCTTAAAGGCGGTCCCCGACGGGGAGCTGTTTTTT. Protein product: CASSLKAVPDGELFF.

The chain employs TRBV2 and TRBJ2-2; possibly TRBD2 for D (6 bases). Trimming took 8 bases from V and 6 from J, leaving 16 bases between them. CDR1 SNHLY and CDR2 FYNNEI come from the germline V gene. This CDR3 comprises 14 residues. In nucleotides, the CDR3 is TGTGCCAGCGTTAGGCTAGCGAGATCCGGGGAGCTGTTTTTT. Protein product: CASVRLARSGELFF.

The V and J genes are TRBV7-8 and TRBJ2-3; 9 bases line up with TRBD1. This CDR3 has 15 amino acids. Germline V lookup: CDR1 SGHVS, CDR2 FQNEAQ. V was pared by 4 bases and J by 4 bases, with 6 bases of the junction left unmatched. As DNA, the CDR3 is TGTGCCAGCAGCTACGGGACAGGGTATTCAGATACGCAGTATTTT. Amino acid sequence: CASSYGTGYSDTQYF. Looking up the rest from reference TRBV7-8 and TRBJ2-3 gives the full variable domain: GAGVSQSPRYKVAKRGQDVALRCDPISGHVSLFWYQQALGQGPEFLTYFQNEAQLDKSGLPSDRFFAERPEGSVSTLKIQRTQQEDSAVYLCASSYGTGYSDTQYFGPGTRLTVL.

The chain is built from TRBV18 and TRBJ1-1; TRBD1 agrees at 8 bases. The CDR3 sequence is 15 residues long. With V trimmed by 5 bases and J by 3 bases, 8 bases remained unmatched. Germline V gene sequence: CDR1 KGHSH, CDR2 LQKENI. The chain's CDR3 is CASSERTGSDTEAFF. CDR3 nucleotides: TGTGCCAGCTCAGAGAGGACAGGGTCGGACACTGAAGCTTTCTTT.

V is TRBV9 and J is TRBJ1-4; D is ambiguous. CDR1 and CDR2 from the germline V gene are SGDLS and YYNGEE. Trimming took 1 base from V and 8 from J, leaving 12 bases between them. The CDR3 consists of 14 residues. The CDR3 spells CASSVSGSGEKLFF. CDR3 DNA: TGTGCCAGCAGCGTATCCGGTTCCGGGGAAAAACTGTTTTTT.

V gene TRBV4-1 combines with J gene TRBJ2-3; D not certain. CDR3 length equals 12 residues. CDR1 and CDR2 (germline): MGHRA, YSYEKL. V dropped 2 bases and J dropped 3 bases, with 3 bases sitting between them. As DNA, the CDR3 is TGCGCCAGCAGCCAAACAACAGATACGCAGTATTTT. This sequence encodes CASSQTTDTQYF.

In its sample, this clone was seen a few times. The identical CDR3 is also encoded by other nucleotide sequences in the sample. This chain links TRBV2 with TRBJ1-1; 7 bases map to TRBD1. Germline-derived CDR1 and CDR2 are SNHLY and FYNNEI. This CDR3 comprises 14 residues. The V segment lost 5 bases and the J segment 1 base; nucleotides outside the gene matches: 4. The CDR3 region has the DNA TGTGCCAGCAGTCGACAGGGAGCGAACACTGAAGCTTTCTTT. This sequence encodes CASSRQGANTEAFF.

This chain connects TRBV3-1 (or the pseudogene TRBV3-2) to TRBJ1-6, with TRBD1 as a possible D gene (6 bases). CDR1 and CDR2 from the germline V gene are LGHDT and YNNKEL (reference sequence). V gave up 0 bases and J gave up 9 bases, with 12 bases separating them. This CDR3 is built from 15 residues. The CDR3: CASSQEQGVSSPLHF. For the CDR3, the DNA is TGTGCCAGCAGCCAAGAACAGGGTGTAAGTTCACCCCTCCACTTT.

The chain is built from TRBV2 and TRBJ1-6; 8 positions agree with TRBD1. The germline V gene encodes CDR1 SNHLY and CDR2 FYNNEI. The CDR3 is made up of 15 amino acids. With 9 bases clipped from V and 7 bases from J, the junction kept 11 bases outside the gene matches. This chain's CDR3 is CARSLGQGTNSPLHF. Here the CDR3 DNA reads TGTGCCAGGTCCCTCGGACAGGGTACGAATTCACCCCTCCACTTT.

This rearrangement joins TRBV7-9 to TRBJ2-3, with 9 bases that match TRBD2. Germline V gene sequence: CDR1 SEHNR, CDR2 FQNEAQ (reference sequence). This CDR3 is 16 amino acids long. Germline trimming cut 4 bases from V and 1 base from J; bases unmatched to any gene: 6. CDR3 protein: CASSSIAGAGTDTQYF. DNA of the CDR3: TGTGCCAGCAGCTCAATAGCGGGGGCAGGCACAGATACGCAGTATTTT. Variable domain in full (rest from reference TRBV7-9 and TRBJ2-3): DTGVSQNPRHKITKRGQNVTFRCDPISEHNRLYWYRQTLGQGPEFLTYFQNEAQLEKSRLLSDRFSAERPKGSFSTLEIQRTEQGDSAMYLCASSSIAGAGTDTQYFGPGTRLTVL.

In this sample, this clone turned up once. The chain combines TRBV10-2 with TRBJ2-7; 7 bases are shared with TRBD1. This CDR3 has 16 residues. J gave up 2 bases and V 6 bases, and 13 bases lay outside the gene matches. CDR1 is WSHSY and CDR2 is SAAADI in the germline V gene. The CDR3 bases are TGCGCCAGCAGCGATTCTCGGACAGGTACACCCTACGAGCAGTACGTC. Protein: CASSDSRTGTPYEQYV.

At least ten counts were recorded for this clone. The genes are TRBV7-8 and TRBJ2-7; D may be TRBD1 (5 bases). The CDR3 is 15 amino acids. Germline CDR1 and CDR2: SGHVS and FQNEAQ. V lost 1 base, J lost 3 bases, and 13 bases lay in between. CDR3: CASSLESGRYYEQYF. The DNA of the CDR3 is TGTGCCAGCAGCTTAGAGTCAGGGCGATACTACGAGCAGTACTTC.

The chain has TRBV5-1 and TRBJ1-1, with TRBD1 matching 7 bases. The CDR3 totals 16 residues. The germline CDR1 and CDR2 sequences are SGHRS and YFSETQ. The V gene end was trimmed by 4 bases and the J gene end by 3 bases; junction bases not matched to a gene: 12. CDR3 sequence: CASSTKTGIGDTEAFF. The CDR3 DNA follows: TGCGCCAGCAGCACCAAGACAGGGATTGGGGACACTGAAGCTTTCTTT.

This clone was seen a few times. The chain has TRBV5-1 and TRBJ2-2; 7 bases are shared with TRBD1. Germline lookup yields CDR1 SGHRS and CDR2 YFSETQ. The V and J ends lost 4 bases and 0 bases, in that order; junction bases with no gene match: 12. The CDR3 spans 18 residues. The CDR3 is CASSTTRQGAANTGELFF. The CDR3 DNA follows: TGCGCCAGCAGCACAACCCGACAGGGCGCGGCGAACACCGGGGAGCTGTTTTTT.

CDR3 in amino acids: CASSDRGGMFDEQFF. The CDR3 DNA reads TGTGCCAGCAGTGACAGGGGGGGTATGTTCGATGAGCAGTTCTTC. This chain links TRBV6-4 with TRBJ2-1, with a tentative D call TRBD2 (7 bases). The CDR3 runs 15 residues. The V gene's germline CDR1 is MRHNA and CDR2 SNTAGT. V gave up 2 bases and J gave up 8 bases, with 16 bases separating them.

The chain combines TRBV4-1 with TRBJ2-3; the match to TRBD1 covers 7 bases. Germline V gene data show CDR1 as MGHRA and CDR2 as YSYEKL. The junction had 3 bases not matched to a gene; V was cut back by 0 bases and J by 3 bases. This CDR3 has 15 amino acids. The DNA of the CDR3 is TGCGCCAGCAGCCAAGATGGGACAGAAACAGATACGCAGTATTTT. Its protein is CASSQDGTETDTQYF.

The chain employs TRBV7-9 and TRBJ2-5; 9 bases map to TRBD1. Germline trimming cut 1 base from V and 5 bases from J; bases unmatched to any gene: 8. From germline, CDR1 is SEHNR and CDR2 FQNEAQ (reference sequence). The CDR3 loop spans 16 amino acids. CDR3 coding DNA: TGTGCCAGCAGCTTAGTTCCACAGGGGGCCGGGGAGACCCAGTACTTC. This gives the protein CASSLVPQGAGETQYF.

The rearrangement uses TRBV3-1 (or the pseudogene TRBV3-2) and TRBJ1-2, with D possibly TRBD1 on 6 matching bases. Trimming cost V 4 bases and J 4 bases, with 13 bases left between them. The CDR3 runs 14 residues. Germline CDR1 is LGHDT and CDR2 is YNNKEL (reference sequence). DNA for the CDR3: TGTGCCAGCAGCCCCTTGACAGGAAGCTATGGCTACACCTTC. It codes for CASSPLTGSYGYTF.

V and J are TRBV25-1 and TRBJ1-3; 7 bases are a match to TRBD1. Germline V gene data show CDR1 as MGHDK and CDR2 as SYGVNS. This CDR3 has 15 residues. Losses at the gene ends were 6 bases for V and 2 bases for J; bases not matched to a gene: 7. The CDR3 loop is CASSRSTGTGNTIYF. The CDR3 nucleotides read TGTGCCAGCAGCAGATCGACAGGGACTGGAAACACCATATATTTT.

V is TRBV6-1 and J is TRBJ1-4, with 9 bases fitting TRBD1. V lost 3 bases to trimming and J lost 8 bases; unmatched junction nucleotides: 13. The CDR3 spans 17 residues. Looked up from germline, CDR1 is MNHNS and CDR2 is SASEGT. The CDR3 DNA reads TGTGCCAGCAGTGAGAATGCCGGGACAGGGCCTTGGGAAAAACTGTTTTTT. It specifies CASSENAGTGPWEKLFF.

The chain uses TRBV7-9 and TRBJ2-5, with D perhaps matching TRBD1 (6 bases). Germline V gene lookup returns CDR1 SEHNR and CDR2 FQNEAQ (reference sequence). V gave up 4 bases and J gave up 4 bases, with 7 bases separating them. The CDR3 totals 12 residues. The CDR3 DNA sequence: TGTGCCAGCAGCTCCAGGGGAGAGACCCAGTACTTC. Its translation: CASSSRGETQYF.

The gene calls are TRBV11-2 and TRBJ2-1; 11 nucleotides match TRBD2. This CDR3 is built from 15 residues. Unmatched junction bases numbered 1, after V lost 2 bases and J lost 4 bases. CDR1 is SGHAT, CDR2 FQNNGV, per germline. The CDR3 DNA reads as TGTGCCAGCAGCTTACGGACTAGCGGGTACAATGAGCAGTTCTTC. Its translation is CASSLRTSGYNEQFF.

This clone has only one observation. The V gene is TRBV18, the J gene TRBJ1-4; TRBD1 matches 10 bases. V lost 3 bases, J lost 2 bases, and 3 bases stayed unmatched. In germline, CDR1 is KGHSH, CDR2 LQKENI. The CDR3 loop spans 16 amino acids. CDR3 sequence (DNA): TGTGCCAGCTCACCTCGGACAGGGGGGACTAATGAAAAACTGTTTTTT. This gives the protein CASSPRTGGTNEKLFF.

The chain links TRBV27 to TRBJ2-6, with D maybe TRBD1 (5 bases). The germline CDR1 and CDR2 sequences are MNHEY and SMNVEV (reference sequence). The ends were cut back, 6 bases at V and 3 bases at J, with 21 bases in the middle. The CDR3 spans 18 residues. CDR3 bases: TGTGCCAGCAGCCCCTTGGGCAGGGCTTTGGGTGGGGCCAACGTCCTGACTTTC. Translation gives CASSPLGRALGGANVLTF.

The CDR3 loop reads CASSHLTSGEELFF. In nucleotides, the CDR3 is TGCGCCAGCAGCCACTTGACTAGCGGGGAGGAGCTGTTTTTT. This chain joins TRBV4-1 and TRBJ2-2; 11 positions match TRBD2. V shed 3 bases, J shed 10 bases, and the junction held 4 bases outside the gene matches. Germline values: CDR1 MGHRA, CDR2 YSYEKL. CDR3 length equals 14 residues.

V gene TRBV3-1 (or the pseudogene TRBV3-2) combines with J gene TRBJ2-4; 10 bases agree with TRBD2. The J segment lost 4 bases and the V segment lost 5 bases, leaving 2 bases of the junction unmatched. The germline V gene has CDR1 LGHDT and CDR2 YNNKEL (reference sequence). CDR3 length equals 14 residues. CDR3 bases: TGTGCCAGCAGCGTTAGCGGGGGGAAAAACATTCAGTACTTC. It translates to CASSVSGGKNIQYF.

V gene TRBV5-1 combines with J gene TRBJ1-4; D perhaps matches TRBD1 (6 bases). Germline V gene sequence: CDR1 SGHRS, CDR2 YFSETQ. Trimming stripped 4 bases from V and 8 bases from J, with 18 bases between. This CDR3 contains 15 residues. The DNA of the CDR3 is TGCGCCAGCAGCCCATGGGGGGGCGCACGAGAAAAACTGTTTTTT. Translating gives CASSPWGGAREKLFF.

The chain uses TRBV24-1 and TRBJ2-1; D remains ambiguous. Germline values: CDR1 KGHDR, CDR2 SFDVKD. The CDR3 sequence is 17 residues long. Trimming removed 3 bases from V and 2 bases from J, with 16 bases in between. This CDR3 is CATSDLPYSPPYNEQFF. The DNA for the CDR3 is TGTGCCACCAGTGATCTACCCTACAGTCCCCCCTACAATGAGCAGTTCTTC.

The chain couples TRBV7-2 to TRBJ2-1; D is perhaps TRBD2 (6 bases). The CDR3 sequence is 17 residues long. CDR1 is SGHTA and CDR2 is FQGNSA in the germline V gene. Trimming stripped 5 bases from V and 4 bases from J, with 21 bases between. CDR3 bases: TGTGCCAGCAGCCTGGGGGGTGTATTCGGGATATACAATGAGCAGTTCTTC. Amino acids: CASSLGGVFGIYNEQFF.